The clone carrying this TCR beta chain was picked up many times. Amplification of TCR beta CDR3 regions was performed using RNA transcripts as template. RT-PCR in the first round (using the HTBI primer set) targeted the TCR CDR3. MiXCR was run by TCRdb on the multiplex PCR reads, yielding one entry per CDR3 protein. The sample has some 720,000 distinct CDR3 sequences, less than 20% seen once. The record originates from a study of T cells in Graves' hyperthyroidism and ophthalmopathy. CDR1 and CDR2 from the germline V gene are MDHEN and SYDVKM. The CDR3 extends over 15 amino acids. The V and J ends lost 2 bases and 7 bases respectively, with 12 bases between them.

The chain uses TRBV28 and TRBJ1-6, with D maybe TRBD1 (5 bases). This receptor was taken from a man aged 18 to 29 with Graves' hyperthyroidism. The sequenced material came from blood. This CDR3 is CASSLIRGGNSPLHF. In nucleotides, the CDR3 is TGTGCCAGCAGTTTAATAAGGGGAGGAAATTCACCCCTCCACTTT.